These 9 T cell receptor beta chains came from one sample sequenced in a study of blood T cell repertoires in COVID-19. Produced via immunoSEQ multiplex PCR; TCRdb's table is partial and in-frame only. The data hold about 330,000 clones, with 86% observed a single time. The sample was peripheral blood. The receptors originated from a woman in her fifties or sixties with acute or convalescent COVID-19.

This chain joins TRBV5-1 and TRBJ2-7, with D possibly being TRBD1 (5 bases). V lost 6 bases to trimming and J lost 6 bases, with 25 bases between them. The CDR3 sequence is 16 residues long. Per the germline V gene, CDR1 is SGHRS and CDR2 is YFSETQ. In DNA form, the CDR3 reads TGCGCCAGCAACCCCGGACACAACCTTGTACGGTCCGAGCAGTACTTC. Encoded protein: CASNPGHNLVRSEQYF.

The chain joins TRBV11-2 to TRBJ2-3; D is possibly TRBD2 (5 bases). Looked up from germline, CDR1 is SGHAT and CDR2 is FQNNGV. The CDR3 runs 16 residues. The V gene lost 1 base and the J gene lost 0 bases, with 11 bases spanning the gap. The CDR3 spells CASSLGLATSTDTQYF. Written as DNA, the CDR3 is TGTGCCAGCAGCTTAGGCCTAGCTACTAGCACAGATACGCAGTATTTT.

V is TRBV3-1 (or the pseudogene TRBV3-2) and J is TRBJ2-5, with a possible D match to TRBD2 (7 bases). The germline V gene has CDR1 LGHDT and CDR2 YNNKEL (reference sequence). V was clipped by 1 base and J by 7 bases, with 13 bases between them. CDR3 length: 14 amino acids. The CDR3 bases are TGTGCCAGCAGCCAAGGAGGGGGGAGGGCGACCCAGTACTTC. Translating it yields CASSQGGGRATQYF.

This clone was seen more than once but under ten times. The V call is TRBV19, the J call TRBJ2-6; TRBD1 matches 7 bases. V dropped 3 bases and J dropped 0; count of bases not matched to a gene: 5. Per germline, CDR1 LNHDA and CDR2 SQIVND (reference sequence). The CDR3 is 17 residues long. In DNA form, the CDR3 reads TGTGCCAGTAGTATTTTAGGGGGCTTCTCTGGGGCCAACGTCCTGACTTTC. Translated, it gives CASSILGGFSGANVLTF.

This chain links TRBV20-1 with TRBJ2-3; TRBD2 matches at 8 bases. V trimming: 3 bases; J trimming: 0 bases; junction bases outside the gene matches: 23. The CDR3 has 21 amino acids. Per the germline V gene, CDR1 is DFQATT and CDR2 is SNEGSKA (reference sequence). Here the CDR3 DNA reads TGCAGTGCTAGTGGCAGGTCGGGAGTCGCGGGAGGTACCTTAAGCACAGATACGCAGTATTTT. The encoded protein is CSASGRSGVAGGTLSTDTQYF.

This rearrangement joins TRBV2 to TRBJ2-1; 10 nucleotides match TRBD2. J gave up 0 bases and V 6 bases, and 5 bases lay outside the gene matches. In germline, CDR1 is SNHLY, CDR2 FYNNEI. This CDR3 has 16 residues. In DNA, the CDR3 is TGTGCCAGCAGCCCCGCTAGCGGGAGCTCCTACAATGAGCAGTTCTTC. Translation gives CASSPASGSSYNEQFF.

V usage is TRBV2 and J usage is TRBJ2-1; the match to TRBD1 covers 9 bases. CDR3 length: 15 amino acids. J was trimmed by 8 bases and V by 5 bases; bases with no gene match: 10. The germline V gene has CDR1 SNHLY and CDR2 FYNNEI. CDR3 sequence reads: CASSPDRGSFDEQFF. The CDR3 nucleotides are TGTGCCAGCAGTCCCGACAGGGGGTCGTTCGATGAGCAGTTCTTC.

This rearrangement joins TRBV19 to TRBJ1-5; TRBD1 might be the D (6 bases). Trimming removed 7 bases at V and 7 bases at J, with 17 bases between. Germline loops: CDR1 LNHDA, CDR2 SQIVND (reference sequence). The CDR3 extends over 14 amino acids. The CDR3 spells CASKRGGGAQPQHF. Here the CDR3 DNA reads TGTGCCAGTAAAAGGGGGGGAGGGGCCCAGCCCCAGCATTTT.

The chain uses TRBV14 and TRBJ2-7; D possibly corresponds to TRBD1 (6 bases). CDR1 and CDR2 from the germline V gene are SGHDN and FVKESK. Trimming took 2 bases from V and 2 from J, leaving 13 bases between them. The CDR3 consists of 15 residues. The CDR3 region is CASSQRTGWTYEQYF. The CDR3 DNA reads as TGTGCCAGCAGCCAACGAACAGGGTGGACCTACGAGCAGTACTTC.